The clone carrying this T cell receptor beta chain occurred once. The sample originates from a study of blood T cell repertoires in COVID-19. Across the whole study: The United States, Italy and Spain provided the acute and convalescent COVID-19 samples. Sources were T cells, B-cell-depleted T cells, or PBMCs; the material itself was cDNA or gDNA.

Unmatched junction bases numbered 15, after V lost 4 bases and J lost 1 base. The CDR3 runs 18 residues. Germline V gene lookup returns CDR1 SGHTA and CDR2 FQGNSA. Authors' processing steps: Amplified reference gene primers provided the basis for estimating nucleated cell counts. TCRdb's copy holds only in-frame clones and misses some; the assay was immunoSEQ multiplex PCR. V, J and clone size derive from that table, while D and trimming were established from the DNA sequence. The top ten clones hold 3.5% to 5.5% of a sample with about 140,000 clones, about 86% of them seen once. Sequencing was carried out using peripheral blood. The J gene is TRBJ1-2, the V gene TRBV7-2; 7 bases agree with TRBD1. The sequence was obtained from a woman aged 40 to 55 with acute or convalescent COVID-19. CDR3 amino acids: CASSWHRDRRTFNYGYTF. The DNA for the CDR3 is TGTGCCAGCAGCTGGCACCGGGACAGAAGGACCTTTAACTATGGCTACACCTTC.